This T cell receptor beta chain was recorded in a study of shared clonotypes between healthy human individuals. Study findings and constraints: Shared across a few donors were about 4.8% of the naive CD4 clonotypes.

The authors split each subset's genomic DNA evenly across several immunoSEQ plates. Sorted-subset replicate PCR reactions were performed with approximately 200 ng DNA, corresponding to tens of thousands of T cell genomes. The method was immunoSEQ multiplex PCR; TCRdb's version includes in-frame clones alone and lacks a portion of them. The repertoire holds some 690,000 clones, with 90% as singletons. CD45RO+ cells went into CD8 memory alongside CCR7-negative CD45RA+ TemRA cells. The germline V gene has CDR1 LGHNA and CDR2 YSLEER. V gave up 1 base and J gave up 2 bases, with 12 bases separating them. The CDR3 has 15 amino acids. In regard to this clone: Antigen: not known.

This clonotype was obtained from a man aged 18 to 29 in good health. Some clones in this sample may be carry-over from other donors' samples. The rearrangement links TRBV4-3 to TRBJ2-7, with D maybe TRBD2 (6 bases). Source material: memory CD8+ T cells from PBMCs. Sample subset: CD45RO+ cells pooled with CCR7-negative TemRA cells. The CDR3 is CASSQVGSGPYEQYF. The CDR3 nucleotides read TGCGCCAGCAGCCAAGTCGGTAGCGGACCCTACGAGCAGTACTTC.